This T cell receptor beta chain derives from a study of cytotoxic CD8 clonotypes in ibrutinib-treated CLL (dated by TCRdb to 2020 to 2022). In terms of the full investigation: The cohort was composed of more than ten relapsed/refractory and 15 treatment-naive patients; IGHV unmutated status was identified in approximately 17 patients. On average, each sample yielded roughly 260,000 productive templates and 80,000 to 95,000 productive rearrangements. The response samples were drawn at a median of approximately 11 months into treatment, with a range of roughly 6 to 40 months. Longitudinal samples were available for about 30% of the roughly 86 trial participants. Cryopreserved peripheral blood mononuclear cells were collected before treatment, at response, and at either disease progression or sustained remission. Patients were still on ibrutinib when every remission and progressive disease sample was collected. Responses were partial in some 24 patients and complete in 2; after median about 63 months follow-up, about 14 stayed in remission and around 12 progressed. Broad study findings and their caveats: At ibrutinib response clonality went up, during sustained remission it held steady, and at progression it dropped back toward baseline. Baseline clonality was found to be higher than that of age-matched healthy donors and was strongly correlated with circulating CD8+ T-cell counts. Lymph node repertoires were not examined, and the timing of sampling was not matched between patients in sustained remission and those whose disease progressed. Public clonotypes were rare and either contracted or stayed stable during treatment, and the rise in clonality at ibrutinib response reflected the expansion of private clonotypes.

Read against the paper, the sample's time point label means: approximately eleven months on ibrutinib. About 2 micrograms of genomic DNA were extracted from cryopreserved PBMCs for TCR beta library preparation. Longitudinal blood samples from CLL patients receiving ibrutinib monotherapy were subjected to high-throughput TCR beta sequencing. Patients were enrolled in a phase 2 open-label single-center ibrutinib monotherapy trial. Comments on this clone: Its antigen has not been determined. Base quality data are lacking; no much larger clone is found one base away.

CDR1 and CDR2 were assigned from the germline V gene as SNHLY and FYNNEI. Inclusive of the bounding cysteine and phenylalanine, the CDR3 is 15 residues long. The kept DNA is CDR3 alone, 45 bases in frame from the first base. V and J are trimmed by 3 bases and 7 bases, and the gene matches miss 4 bases of the junction. On a MiSeq, deep resolution sequencing aimed for a depth between 1 in 1 million and 1 in 200,000 T cells, with each clonotype covered around 9.2x on average. The immunoSEQ hsTCRB Kit was used to generate the TCR beta libraries. The paper's processing steps were these. Data were analyzed with ImmunoSEQ Data Assistant and ImmunoSEQ Analyzer, with V, D and J genes assigned per IMGT definitions. Clonality was computed as one minus normalized Shannon entropy of productive rearrangement frequencies, ranging from 0 to 1. Only overrepresented clonotypes making up at least 0.05% of the repertoire of each patient were included in the public clonotype analysis. Some 13 repertoires from age-matched healthy donors, obtained from immuneACCESS, served as clonality controls. In its TCRdb copy, this immuneACCESS table keeps in-frame sequences only and misses some clones. Where compared with another copy, unresolved V genes explain less than half of these, and the others have no known cause. That table furnishes V, J and clone size, whereas the DNA furnished D and trimming. The sample table shows under 200,000 clones, and about 80% are seen once. The ten largest clones add up to roughly 2% of the sample.

In this chain, TRBV2 is recombined with TRBJ1-4, with 11 junctional bases fitting TRBD1. The sequence came from a human donor with chronic lymphocytic leukemia. This specimen was PBMCs, taken after 12 months of ibrutinib treatment. CDR3 region: CASSEPGTGGEKLFF. DNA sequence: TGTGCCAGCAGTGAGCCCGGGACAGGGGGTGAAAAACTGTTTTTT. This CDR3, with the reference TRBV2 and TRBJ1-4 proteins standing in past its ends, gives the full variable domain EPEVTQTPSHQVTQMGQEVILRCVPISNHLYFYWYRQILGQKVEFLVSFYNNEISEKSEIFDDQFSVERPDGSNFTLKIRSTKLEDSAMYFCASSEPGTGGEKLFFGSGTQLSVL.